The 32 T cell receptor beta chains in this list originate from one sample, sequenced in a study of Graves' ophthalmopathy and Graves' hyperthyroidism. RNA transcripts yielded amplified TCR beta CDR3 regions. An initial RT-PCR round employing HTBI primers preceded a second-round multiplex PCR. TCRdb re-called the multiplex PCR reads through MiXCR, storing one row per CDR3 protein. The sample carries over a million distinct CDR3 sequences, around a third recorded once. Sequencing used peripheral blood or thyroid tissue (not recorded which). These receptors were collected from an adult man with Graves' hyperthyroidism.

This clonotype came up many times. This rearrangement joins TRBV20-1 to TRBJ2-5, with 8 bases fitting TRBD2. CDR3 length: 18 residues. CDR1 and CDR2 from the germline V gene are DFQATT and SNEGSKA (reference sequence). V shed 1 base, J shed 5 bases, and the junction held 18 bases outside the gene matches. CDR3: CSARARAGLGGGLETQYF. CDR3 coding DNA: TGCAGTGCTAGAGCTCGTGCTGGTCTGGGCGGGGGGCTCGAGACCCAGTACTTC.

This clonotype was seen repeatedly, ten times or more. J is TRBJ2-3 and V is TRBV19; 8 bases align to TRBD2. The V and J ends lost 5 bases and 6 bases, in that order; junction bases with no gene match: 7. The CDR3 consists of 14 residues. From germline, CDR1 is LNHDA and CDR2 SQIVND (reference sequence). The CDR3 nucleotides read TGTGCCAGTAGTCAACGGACTAGCTTGGATACGCAGTATTTT. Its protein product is CASSQRTSLDTQYF.

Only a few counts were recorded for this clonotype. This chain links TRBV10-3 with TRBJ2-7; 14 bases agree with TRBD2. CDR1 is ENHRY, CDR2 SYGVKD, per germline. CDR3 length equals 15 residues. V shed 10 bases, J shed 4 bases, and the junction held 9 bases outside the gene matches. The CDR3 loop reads CASRTGTSGRYEQYF. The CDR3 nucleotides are TGTGCCAGCAGGACAGGGACTAGCGGGAGATACGAGCAGTACTTC.

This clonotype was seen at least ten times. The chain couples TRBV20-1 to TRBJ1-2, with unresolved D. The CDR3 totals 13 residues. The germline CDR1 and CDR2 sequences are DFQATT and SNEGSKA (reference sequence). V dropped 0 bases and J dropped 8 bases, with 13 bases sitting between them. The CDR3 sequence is CSAREEGFFGYTF. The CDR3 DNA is TGCAGTGCTAGAGAGGAGGGATTCTTCGGCTACACCTTC.

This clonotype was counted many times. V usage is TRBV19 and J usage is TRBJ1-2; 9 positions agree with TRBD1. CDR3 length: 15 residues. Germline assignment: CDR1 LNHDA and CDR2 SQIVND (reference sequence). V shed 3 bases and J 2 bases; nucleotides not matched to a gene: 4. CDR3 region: CASSIGTGRNYGYTF. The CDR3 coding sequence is TGTGCCAGTAGTATTGGGACAGGGCGAAACTATGGCTACACCTTC.

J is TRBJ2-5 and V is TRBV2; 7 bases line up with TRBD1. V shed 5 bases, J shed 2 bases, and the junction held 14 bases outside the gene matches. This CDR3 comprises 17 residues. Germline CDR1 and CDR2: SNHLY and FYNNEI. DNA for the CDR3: TGTGCCAGCAGTTACCCGTACCGGGACAGCTTACAAGAGACCCAGTACTTC. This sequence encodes CASSYPYRDSLQETQYF.

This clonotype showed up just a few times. The CDR3, as DNA: TGTGCCAGCAGTCTCCAGTCCCATCGAGGCTACGAGCAGTACTTC. Translating gives CASSLQSHRGYEQYF. The chain carries TRBV6-2 or TRBV6-3 and TRBJ2-7, with D hard to call. The germline V and J ends were trimmed by 5 bases and 3 bases, with 17 bases remaining between them. Germline CDR1 is MNHEY and CDR2 is SVGEGT. This CDR3 region has 15 residues.

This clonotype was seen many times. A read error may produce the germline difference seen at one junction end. The CDR3 sequence is CASSLAGQGYEQYF. The CDR3 coding sequence is TGTGCCAGCAGCTTAGCGGGACAGGGCTACGAGCAGTACTTC. This rearrangement joins TRBV5-1 to TRBJ2-7; the D gene is possibly TRBD1 (9 bases). The CDR3 runs to 14 residues. Germline V lookup: CDR1 SGHRS, CDR2 YFSETQ.

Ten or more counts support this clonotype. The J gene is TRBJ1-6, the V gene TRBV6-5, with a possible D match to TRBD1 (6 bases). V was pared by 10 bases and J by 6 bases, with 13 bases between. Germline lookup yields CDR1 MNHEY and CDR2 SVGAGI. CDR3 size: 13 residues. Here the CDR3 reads CATSAQGNSPLHF. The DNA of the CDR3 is TGTGCCACCTCCGCACAGGGTAATTCACCCCTCCACTTT.

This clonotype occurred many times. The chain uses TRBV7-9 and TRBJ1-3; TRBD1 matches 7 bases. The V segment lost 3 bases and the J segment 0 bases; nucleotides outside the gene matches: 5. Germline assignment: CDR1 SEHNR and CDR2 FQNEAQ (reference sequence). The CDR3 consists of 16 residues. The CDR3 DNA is TGTGCCAGCAGCTTTAGCGACAGGGTCTCTGGAAACACCATATATTTT. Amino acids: CASSFSDRVSGNTIYF.

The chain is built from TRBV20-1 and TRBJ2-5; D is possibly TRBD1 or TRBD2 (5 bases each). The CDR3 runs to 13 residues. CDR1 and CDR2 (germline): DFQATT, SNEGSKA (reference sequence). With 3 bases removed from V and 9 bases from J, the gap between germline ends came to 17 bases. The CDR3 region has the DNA TGCAGTGCTAGCGGGGCAGGGCGGCAGCCCCAGTACTTC. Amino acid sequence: CSASGAGRQPQYF.

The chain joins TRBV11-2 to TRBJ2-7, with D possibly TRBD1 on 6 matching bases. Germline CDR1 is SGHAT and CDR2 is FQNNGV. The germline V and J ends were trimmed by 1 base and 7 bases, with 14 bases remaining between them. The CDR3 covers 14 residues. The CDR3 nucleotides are TGTGCCAGCAGCTTAGGCAGGGGTGAGATAGAGCAGTACTTC. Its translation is CASSLGRGEIEQYF.

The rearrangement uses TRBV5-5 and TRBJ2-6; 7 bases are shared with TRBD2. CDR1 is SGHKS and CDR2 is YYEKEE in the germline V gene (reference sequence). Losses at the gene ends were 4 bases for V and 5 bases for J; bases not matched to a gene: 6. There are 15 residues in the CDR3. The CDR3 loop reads CASSLRSGRANVLTF. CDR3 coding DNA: TGTGCCAGCAGCCTGCGAAGCGGGAGGGCCAACGTCCTGACTTTC.

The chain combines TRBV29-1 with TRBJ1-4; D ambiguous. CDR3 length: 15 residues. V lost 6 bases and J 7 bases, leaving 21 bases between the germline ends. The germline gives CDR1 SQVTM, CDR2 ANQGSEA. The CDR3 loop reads CSVGDTAGRGEKLFF. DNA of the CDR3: TGCAGCGTAGGAGATACGGCAGGACGGGGTGAAAAACTGTTTTTT.

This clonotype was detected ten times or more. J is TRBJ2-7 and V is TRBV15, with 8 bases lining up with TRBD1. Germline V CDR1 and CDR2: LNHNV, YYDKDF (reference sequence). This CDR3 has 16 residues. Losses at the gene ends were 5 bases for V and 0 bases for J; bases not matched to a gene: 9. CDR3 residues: CATSGGQGLGSYEQYF. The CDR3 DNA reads TGTGCCACCAGCGGCGGACAGGGATTGGGCTCCTACGAGCAGTACTTC.

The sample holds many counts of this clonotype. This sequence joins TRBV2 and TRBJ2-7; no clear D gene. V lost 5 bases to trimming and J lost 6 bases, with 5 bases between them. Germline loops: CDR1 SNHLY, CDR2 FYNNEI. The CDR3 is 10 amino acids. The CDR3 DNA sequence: TGTGCCAGCAGTTCGTTCGAGCAGTACTTC. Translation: CASSSFEQYF.

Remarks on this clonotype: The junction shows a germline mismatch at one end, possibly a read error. CDR3 protein: CASSLVGRTGEPFF. The CDR3 nucleotides read TGCGCCAGCAGCTTGGTTGGGCGAACCGGGGAGCCGTTTTTT. The chain couples TRBV5-1 to TRBJ2-2; maybe TRBD2 (5 bases). The CDR3 totals 14 residues. Germline CDR1 and CDR2: SGHRS and YFSETQ.

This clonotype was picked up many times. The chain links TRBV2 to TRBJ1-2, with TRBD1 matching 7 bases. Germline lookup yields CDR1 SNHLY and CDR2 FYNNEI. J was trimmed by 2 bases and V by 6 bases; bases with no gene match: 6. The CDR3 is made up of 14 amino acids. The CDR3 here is CASRGQLANYGYTF. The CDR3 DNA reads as TGTGCCAGCAGGGGACAGCTCGCCAACTATGGCTACACCTTC.

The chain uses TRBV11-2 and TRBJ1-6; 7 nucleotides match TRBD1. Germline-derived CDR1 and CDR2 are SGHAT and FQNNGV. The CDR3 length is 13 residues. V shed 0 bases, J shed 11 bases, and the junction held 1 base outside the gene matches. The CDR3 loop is CASSLEDRAPLHF. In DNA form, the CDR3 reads TGTGCCAGCAGCTTAGAAGACAGGGCACCCCTCCACTTT.

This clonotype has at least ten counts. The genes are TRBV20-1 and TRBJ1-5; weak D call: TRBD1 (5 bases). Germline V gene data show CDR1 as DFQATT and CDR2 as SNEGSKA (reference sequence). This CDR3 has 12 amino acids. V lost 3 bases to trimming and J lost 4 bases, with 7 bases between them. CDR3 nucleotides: TGCAGTGCTAGCCAGGGAAATCAGCCCCAGCATTTT. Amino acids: CSASQGNQPQHF.

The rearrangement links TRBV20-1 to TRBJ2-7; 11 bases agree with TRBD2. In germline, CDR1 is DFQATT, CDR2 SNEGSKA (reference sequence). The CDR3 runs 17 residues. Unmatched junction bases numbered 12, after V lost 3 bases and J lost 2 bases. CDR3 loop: CSARGGGLAGGAYEQYF. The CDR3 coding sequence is TGCAGTGCTAGGGGGGGTGGGCTAGCGGGAGGTGCCTACGAGCAGTACTTC.

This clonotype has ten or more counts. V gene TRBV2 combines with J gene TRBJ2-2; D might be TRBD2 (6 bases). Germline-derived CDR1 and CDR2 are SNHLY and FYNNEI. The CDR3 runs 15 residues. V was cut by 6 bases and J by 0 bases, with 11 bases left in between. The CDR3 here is CASSQRAPNTGELFF. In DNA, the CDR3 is TGTGCCAGCAGCCAGCGGGCCCCGAACACCGGGGAGCTGTTTTTT.

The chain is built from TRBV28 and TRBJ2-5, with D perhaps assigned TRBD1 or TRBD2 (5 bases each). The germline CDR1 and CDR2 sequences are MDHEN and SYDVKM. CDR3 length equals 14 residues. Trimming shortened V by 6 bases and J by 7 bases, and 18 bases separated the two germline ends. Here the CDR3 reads CASRPPGTSGTQYF. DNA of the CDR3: TGTGCCAGCAGGCCGCCGGGGACGAGCGGGACCCAGTACTTC.

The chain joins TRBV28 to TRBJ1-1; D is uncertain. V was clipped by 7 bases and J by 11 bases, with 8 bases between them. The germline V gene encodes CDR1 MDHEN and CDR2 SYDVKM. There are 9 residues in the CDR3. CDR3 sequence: CASKGRAFF. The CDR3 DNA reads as TGTGCCAGCAAGGGCAGGGCTTTCTTT.

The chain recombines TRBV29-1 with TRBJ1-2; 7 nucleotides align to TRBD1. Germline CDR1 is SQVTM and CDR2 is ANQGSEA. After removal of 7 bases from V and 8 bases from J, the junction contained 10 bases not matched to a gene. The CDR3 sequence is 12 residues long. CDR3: CSAVTGRSGYTF. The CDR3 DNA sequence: TGCAGCGCCGTGACAGGGAGAAGCGGCTACACCTTC. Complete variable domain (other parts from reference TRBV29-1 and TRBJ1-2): SAVISQKPSRDICQRGTSLTIQCQVDSQVTMMFWYRQQPGQSLTLIATANQGSEATYESGFVIDKFPISRPNLTFSTLTVSNMSPEDSSIYLCSAVTGRSGYTFGSGTRLTVV.

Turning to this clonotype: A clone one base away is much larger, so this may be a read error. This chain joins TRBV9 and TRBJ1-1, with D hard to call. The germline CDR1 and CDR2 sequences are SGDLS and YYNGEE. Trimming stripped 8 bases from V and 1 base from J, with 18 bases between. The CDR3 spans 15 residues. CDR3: CASRERSTGNTEAFF. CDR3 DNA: TGTGCCAGTAGGGAGCGGAGTACCGGGAACACTGAAGCTTTCTTT.

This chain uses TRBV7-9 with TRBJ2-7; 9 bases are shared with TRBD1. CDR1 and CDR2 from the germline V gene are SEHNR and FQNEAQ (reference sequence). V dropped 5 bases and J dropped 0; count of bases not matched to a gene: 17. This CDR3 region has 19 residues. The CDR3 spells CASSQNPGARTGVSYEQYF. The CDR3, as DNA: TGTGCCAGCAGCCAAAATCCGGGAGCCAGGACAGGGGTCTCCTACGAGCAGTACTTC. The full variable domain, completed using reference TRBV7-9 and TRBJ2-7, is DTGVSQNPRHKITKRGQNVTFRCDPISEHNRLYWYRQTLGQGPEFLTYFQNEAQLEKSRLLSDRFSAERPKGSFSTLEIQRTEQGDSAMYLCASSQNPGARTGVSYEQYFGPGTRLTVT.

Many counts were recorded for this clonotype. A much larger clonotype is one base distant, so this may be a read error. CDR3 in DNA: TGTGCCAGCAGAAGGAGCTCCTACGAGCAGTACTTC. The encoded protein is CASRRSSYEQYF. V is TRBV11-2 and J is TRBJ2-7; unclear D gene. Trimming took off 6 bases at V and 0 bases at J, with 6 bases between the two ends. This CDR3 is 12 amino acids long. Looked up from germline, CDR1 is SGHAT and CDR2 is FQNNGV.

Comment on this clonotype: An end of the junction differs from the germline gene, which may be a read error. The CDR3 bases are TGTGCCGGCAGCCAAGGGGACAGGGGGTATGGCTACACCTTC. It translates to CAGSQGDRGYGYTF. The chain carries TRBV3-1 and TRBJ1-2; 11 bases are a match to TRBD1. Germline V CDR1 and CDR2: LGHDT, YNNKEL (reference sequence). This CDR3 is 14 amino acids long.

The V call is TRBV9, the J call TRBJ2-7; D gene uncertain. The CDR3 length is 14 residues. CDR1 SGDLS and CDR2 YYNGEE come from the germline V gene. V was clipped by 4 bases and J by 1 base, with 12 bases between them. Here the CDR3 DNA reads TGTGCCAGCAGCCGGACCCCCACGTCCTACGAGCAGTACTTC. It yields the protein CASSRTPTSYEQYF.

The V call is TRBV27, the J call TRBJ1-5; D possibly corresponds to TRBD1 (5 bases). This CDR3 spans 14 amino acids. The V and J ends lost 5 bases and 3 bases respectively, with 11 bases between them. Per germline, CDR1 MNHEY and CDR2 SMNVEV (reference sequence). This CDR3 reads CASSGRGLNQPQHF. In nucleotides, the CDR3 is TGTGCCAGCAGTGGGAGGGGACTCAATCAGCCCCAGCATTTT.

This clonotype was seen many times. The CDR3 nucleotides are TGTGCCAGCAGTGATGGGCTAGCTAGCGAGACCCAGTACTTC. As protein: CASSDGLASETQYF. V and J are TRBV2 and TRBJ2-5; perhaps TRBD2 as D (5 bases). Germline V CDR1 and CDR2: SNHLY, FYNNEI. The CDR3 covers 14 residues. The V gene lost 3 bases and the J gene lost 5 bases, with 13 bases spanning the gap.